The rows below give T cell receptor beta chains drawn from one sample of a study of CD8+CD57+ T cells in acquired aplastic anemia. TCRdb re-derived calls from the reads in MiXCR, one entry per CDR3 protein. The sample has about 270,000 distinct CDR3 sequences, around 82% seen once. Sequenced sample: sorted CD4+, CD8+, or CD8+CD57+ T cells (not recorded which) from PBMCs. The receptors here all came from a human donor with aplastic anemia. Both conserved end residues are part of each CDR3. Fields, in order: clone size, J gene, D gene, V gene, CDR3 DNA, CDR3 protein. A D gene is named only where the DNA matches it firmly. Size values are once, few and many counts, or a class for expanded clones, and some rows have none.

once TRBJ2-1 NA TRBV7-2 TGTGCCAGCAGCTTAGCGGGCGGACACGATACGGAGGAGCAGTTCTTC CASSLAGGHDTEEQFF
once TRBJ2-3 NA TRBV7-2 TGTGCCAGCAGCTTAGTTTTACCAGACAAAGATAAGCAGTTT CASSLVLPDKDKQF
NA TRBJ1-2 NA TRBV20-1 TGCAGTGCCACCCCAGGAGGCTATGGCTACACCTTC CSATPGGYGYTF
NA TRBJ1-2 NA TRBV9 TGTGCCAGCAGCGTAGGCGGGGGCTTGGACTATGGCTACACCTTC CASSVGGGLDYGYTF
NA TRBJ2-7 TRBD2 TRBV28 TGTGCCAGCAGTGAAGGTCTAGCGGACTCCTACGAGCAGTACTTC CASSEGLADSYEQYF
NA TRBJ2-1 TRBD1 TRBV2 TGTGCCAGCAGCCAAGGACAGGGCAATGAGCAGTTCTTC CASSQGQGNEQFF
NA TRBJ2-7 NA TRBV28 TGTGCCAGCAGCTTAGGGGTGGGGCTCGAGCAGTACTTC CASSLGVGLEQYF
few TRBJ2-5 NA TRBV24-1 TGTGCCACCAGTGATCCGGGACGGGCCCAGTACTTC CATSDPGRAQYF
NA TRBJ2-7 NA TRBV7-9 TGTGCCAGCAGCTTCCCCTCCTACGAGCAGTACTTC CASSFPSYEQYF
few TRBJ2-2 NA TRBV24-1 TGTGCCACCTTGGCCGGCAGGGACACCGGGGAGCTGTTTTTT CATLAGRDTGELFF
NA TRBJ1-2 NA TRBV7-9 TGTGCCAGCAGCGTACCTGTGGGGGGCGCGTTGCTTGGCTACACCTTC CASSVPVGGALLGYTF
NA TRBJ2-5 NA TRBV25-1 TGTGCCAGCAGTAGAGGCCAAGAGACCCAGTACTTC CASSRGQETQYF
NA TRBJ1-6 NA TRBV7-9 TGTGCCAGCAGCTTTCAATGCTGCGGGGGGAGCGATGAGTTT CASSFQCCGGSDEF
NA TRBJ1-1 NA TRBV19 TGTGCCAGCAGTATAGATAGGGGAGGGGTCAATGAGCAGTTCTTT CASSIDRGGVNEQFF
NA TRBJ1-2 NA TRBV2 TGTGCCAGCCGGGAGAACTATGGCTACACCTTC CASRENYGYTF
NA TRBJ2-3 NA TRBV13 TGTGCCAGCAGTGGTGACCCAGGTAGTGGGAAGACAGATACGCAGTATTTT CASSGDPGSGKTDTQYF
NA TRBJ1-1 NA TRBV25-1 TGTGCCAGCACCCTAAAAGGGACCGGAACTGAAGCTTTCTTT CASTLKGTGTEAFF
NA TRBJ2-3 NA TRBV7-9 TGTGCCAGCAGCTTTCAAAGAAGCGGCGAGAGCGATGATTTT CASSFQRSGESDDF
NA TRBJ2-3 NA TRBV7-8 TGTGCCAGCGGGGTAGGGGGAACAGATAAGCAGTATTTT CASGVGGTDKQYF
NA TRBJ1-6 TRBD1 TRBV15 TGTGCCACCAGCATAGACAGGGGGACGAATGAACACCTCCACTTT CATSIDRGTNEHLHF
NA TRBJ2-1 TRBD2 TRBV2 TGTGCCAGCAGCGAATCTAGCGGGTTCTACAATGAGCAGTTCTTC CASSESSGFYNEQFF
NA TRBJ2-3 NA TRBV7-9 TGTGCCGGCAACGCCCCCAGGGAGACAGATACGCAGGATTTT CAGNAPRETDTQDF
once TRBJ1-4 TRBD1 TRBV20-1 TGCAGTGCTAGGAGGGACAGTGAAAAACTGTTTTTT CSARRDSEKLFF
NA TRBJ2-3 NA TRBV5-1 TGCGCCAGCAGCTTGGGTGGTTTAGGAGATACGCAGTATTTT CASSLGGLGDTQYF
NA TRBJ2-3 NA TRBV19 TGTGCCAGTAGTGTGAGAGATGATACGCAGTATTTT CASSVRDDTQYF
NA TRBJ2-7 NA TRBV7-2 TGTGCCAGCACCAAGAGCTCCTACGAGCAGTACTTC CASTKSSYEQYF
NA TRBJ1-2 NA TRBV7-2 TGTGCCAGCAGCTTAGGCGGTGCACCCGGCTACACCTTC CASSLGGAPGYTF
many TRBJ2-3 NA TRBV7-9 TGTGCCAGCACTAGCGTCAGGGGCCCAGATACGCAGTATTTT CASTSVRGPDTQYF
NA TRBJ1-2 NA TRBV2 TGTGCTAGCGGGGCTGGACAGACCTATGCCTACACCTTT CASGAGQTYAYTF
once TRBJ2-3 NA TRBV7-9 TGTGCCAGCAGCTTAGCGGGTAGCTACGGGACGCACGACTTT CASSLAGSYGTHDF